The 32 T cell receptor beta chains reported below all come from one sample, sequenced in a study of cytomegalovirus exposure and HLA in healthy donors. The assay was immunoSEQ multiplex PCR, and TCRdb's table has in-frame clones only and misses some. This table holds about 83,000 clones, 96% found once. The material sequenced was PBMCs. Source of these receptors: a woman aged 18 to 35 in good health and CMV-seronegative.

V usage is TRBV2 and J usage is TRBJ2-1; 8 positions match TRBD2. The J segment lost 0 bases and the V segment lost 5 bases, leaving 3 bases of the junction unmatched. CDR3 size: 15 residues. Germline V gene data show CDR1 as SNHLY and CDR2 as FYNNEI. In DNA, the CDR3 is TGTGCCAGCAGTAGCGGGAGAAGCTCCTACAATGAGCAGTTCTTC. This sequence encodes CASSSGRSSYNEQFF.

The chain recombines TRBV19 with TRBJ1-3, with 8 nucleotides matching TRBD1. Germline lookup yields CDR1 LNHDA and CDR2 SQIVND (reference sequence). The trim removed 3 bases at V and 5 bases at J, leaving 12 bases unmatched. This CDR3 region has 17 residues. The CDR3 DNA is TGTGCCAGTAGTATCCGCAAGTCTGGACAGGGTCGAAACACCATATATTTT. Translated: CASSIRKSGQGRNTIYF.

The chain recombines TRBV27 with TRBJ2-5; D is possibly TRBD2 (6 bases). The CDR3 covers 14 residues. The ends were cut back, 9 bases at V and 2 bases at J, with 16 bases in the middle. From germline, CDR1 is MNHEY and CDR2 SMNVEV (reference sequence). The CDR3 DNA sequence: TGTGCCAGAGTACCGGGACTGTTACAAGAGACCCAGTACTTC. This gives the protein CARVPGLLQETQYF.

The gene calls are TRBV2 and TRBJ2-3, with unresolved D. With 6 bases removed from V and 4 bases from J, the gap between germline ends came to 8 bases. The CDR3 loop spans 12 amino acids. Looked up from germline, CDR1 is SNHLY and CDR2 is FYNNEI. In DNA form, the CDR3 reads TGTGCCAGCAGCCGAGCGCCAGATACGCAGTATTTT. This encodes CASSRAPDTQYF.

The chain joins TRBV6-1 to TRBJ2-1; TRBD2 might be the D (6 bases). Germline values: CDR1 MNHNS, CDR2 SASEGT. V was pared by 6 bases and J by 1 base, with 13 bases between. The CDR3 runs 15 residues. CDR3 loop: CASSGTSRSYNEQFF. The CDR3 DNA is TGTGCCAGCAGCGGAACTAGCCGGTCCTACAATGAGCAGTTCTTC.

The chain couples TRBV6-4 to TRBJ2-3; 12 bases match TRBD2. V trimming: 2 bases; J trimming: 4 bases; junction bases outside the gene matches: 13. The CDR3 covers 19 residues. The germline V gene has CDR1 MRHNA and CDR2 SNTAGT. The CDR3 region has the DNA TGTGCCAGCAGTGACGACCGGGGTTGGACTAGCGGGAAAGCAGATACGCAGTATTTT. Translating it yields CASSDDRGWTSGKADTQYF.

The genes are TRBV9 and TRBJ2-6; no clear D. Trimming stripped 3 bases from V and 0 bases from J, with 7 bases between. The CDR3 is made up of 15 amino acids. The germline V gene encodes CDR1 SGDLS and CDR2 YYNGEE. CDR3 residues: CASSEGVSGANVLTF. The CDR3 DNA reads TGTGCCAGCAGCGAAGGAGTCTCTGGGGCCAACGTCCTGACTTTC.

The chain has TRBV18 and TRBJ2-5; 7 bases are a match to TRBD1. The CDR3 has 19 amino acids. With 0 bases clipped from V and 0 bases from J, the junction kept 13 bases outside the gene matches. Germline V gene sequence: CDR1 KGHSH, CDR2 LQKENI. CDR3 sequence reads: CASSPPILDRDPYQETQYF. CDR3 nucleotide sequence: TGTGCCAGCTCACCACCGATCCTCGACAGGGACCCGTACCAAGAGACCCAGTACTTC.

The chain links TRBV2 to TRBJ1-1, with 8 bases that match TRBD1. The J segment lost 4 bases and the V segment lost 9 bases, leaving 4 bases of the junction unmatched. Germline values: CDR1 SNHLY, CDR2 FYNNEI. The CDR3 is made up of 12 amino acids. DNA of the CDR3: TGTGCCAGAGGACAGGGATCCACTGAAGCTTTCTTT. It translates to CARGQGSTEAFF.

This clone was found once. The genes are TRBV5-1 and TRBJ1-4; 10 bases line up with TRBD1. The CDR3 length is 16 residues. Looked up from germline, CDR1 is SGHRS and CDR2 is YFSETQ. Germline trimming cut 4 bases from V and 5 bases from J; bases unmatched to any gene: 8. The CDR3 DNA follows: TGCGCCAGCAGCCTCCCTTTGGGACAGGGGAATGAAAAACTGTTTTTT. This sequence encodes CASSLPLGQGNEKLFF.

V usage is TRBV27 and J usage is TRBJ2-7; TRBD1 aligns across 9 bases. CDR3 size: 15 residues. Germline-derived CDR1 and CDR2 are MNHEY and SMNVEV (reference sequence). V lost 1 base, J lost 3 bases, and 4 bases stayed unmatched. CDR3 region: CASSLLGQGHYEQYF. Written as DNA, the CDR3 is TGTGCCAGCAGTTTATTGGGACAGGGACACTACGAGCAGTACTTC.

V is TRBV11-3 and J is TRBJ2-7; D is unclear. The germline V and J ends were trimmed by 4 bases and 0 bases, with 10 bases remaining between them. Germline CDR1 is SGHNT and CDR2 is YENEEA. The CDR3 totals 14 residues. As DNA, the CDR3 is TGTGCCAGCAGCTCAACAGCCAACTCCTACGAGCAGTACTTC. Its protein product is CASSSTANSYEQYF.

The rearrangement joins TRBV18 to TRBJ1-1, with TRBD1 as a possible D gene (5 bases). This CDR3 has 15 amino acids. The germline gives CDR1 KGHSH, CDR2 LQKENI. V was trimmed by 3 bases and J by 3 bases, leaving 14 bases between them. The CDR3 nucleotides read TGTGCCAGCTCACCGAGCTACGGAGGGGACACTGAAGCTTTCTTT. This sequence encodes CASSPSYGGDTEAFF.

Here the CDR3 reads CASSQGTMLMGNEQFF. As DNA, the CDR3 is TGCGCCAGCAGCCAAGGGACTATGCTTATGGGGAATGAGCAGTTCTTC. The rearrangement links TRBV4-1 to TRBJ2-1; D perhaps matches TRBD2 (6 bases). This CDR3 is built from 16 residues. In germline, CDR1 is MGHRA, CDR2 YSYEKL. V shed 1 base and J shed 7 bases, with 17 bases lying between them.

The chain carries TRBV28 and TRBJ1-5, with D uncertain. From germline, CDR1 is MDHEN and CDR2 SYDVKM. CDR3 length: 12 residues. V shed 6 bases and J shed 10 bases, with 13 bases lying between them. CDR3 nucleotides: TGTGCCAGCAGCCGTCAAGGCGGCCCCCAGCATTTT. Amino acids: CASSRQGGPQHF.

The chain recombines TRBV13 with TRBJ2-7; no clear D. V lost 4 bases and J 1 base, leaving 5 bases between the germline ends. Germline CDR1 is PRHDT and CDR2 is FYEKMQ (reference sequence). The CDR3 spans 12 residues. CDR3 nucleotides: TGTGCCAGCAGCTCCCAATCCTACGAGCAGTACTTC. It specifies CASSSQSYEQYF.

In this sample, this clone turned up once. The chain is built from TRBV29-1 and TRBJ1-2; weak D call: TRBD1 (5 bases). Per the germline V gene, CDR1 is SQVTM and CDR2 is ANQGSEA. The V and J ends lost 6 bases and 5 bases respectively, with 13 bases between them. The CDR3 sequence is 12 residues long. The CDR3 region has the DNA TGCAGCGTGGGAACAGGAACATATGGCTACACCTTC. This codes for CSVGTGTYGYTF.

This chain connects TRBV9 to TRBJ1-2; weak D call: TRBD1 (5 bases). Looked up from germline, CDR1 is SGDLS and CDR2 is YYNGEE. The CDR3 runs 14 residues. The V and J ends lost 0 bases and 1 base respectively, with 7 bases between them. The CDR3 DNA follows: TGTGCCAGCAGCGTAGTAGACAGTAACTATGGCTACACCTTC. It yields the protein CASSVVDSNYGYTF.

V gene TRBV10-2 combines with J gene TRBJ2-5; 12 bases line up with TRBD1. The germline V gene has CDR1 WSHSY and CDR2 SAAADI. This CDR3 region has 15 residues. V was pared by 6 bases and J by 5 bases, with 7 bases of the junction left unmatched. The CDR3 protein is CASSSGTGGDETQYF. CDR3 nucleotides: TGCGCCAGCAGCTCCGGGACAGGGGGCGACGAGACCCAGTACTTC.

The genes are TRBV28 and TRBJ1-1, with D unresolved. Germline V lookup: CDR1 MDHEN, CDR2 SYDVKM. The CDR3 totals 13 residues. With 5 bases removed from V and 10 bases from J, the gap between germline ends came to 17 bases. The CDR3 region is CASSTRQVIGAFF. The CDR3 DNA follows: TGTGCCAGCAGTACTCGGCAGGTAATAGGAGCTTTCTTT. The entire variable domain, with the rest obtained from reference TRBV28 and TRBJ1-1, is as follows: DVKVTQSSRYLVKRTGEKVFLECVQDMDHENMFWYRQDPGLGLRLIYFSYDVKMKEKGDIPEGYSVSREKKERFSLILESASTNQTSMYLCASSTRQVIGAFFGQGTRLTVV.

The chain is built from TRBV27 and TRBJ2-5, with TRBD2 matching 9 bases. The germline CDR1 and CDR2 sequences are MNHEY and SMNVEV (reference sequence). The CDR3 is 17 residues long. The V and J ends lost 1 base and 2 bases, in that order; junction bases with no gene match: 8. The CDR3 sequence is CASSLFSLAGPQETQYF. For the CDR3, the DNA is TGTGCCAGCAGTTTATTTAGTCTAGCGGGACCACAAGAGACCCAGTACTTC.

This clone has only one observation. The chain links TRBV27 to TRBJ1-4, with 9 nucleotides matching TRBD1. This CDR3 spans 16 amino acids. Per the germline V gene, CDR1 is MNHEY and CDR2 is SMNVEV (reference sequence). The V segment lost 6 bases and the J segment 0 bases; nucleotides outside the gene matches: 5. The CDR3 region is CASRGGQGPTNEKLFF. CDR3 in DNA: TGTGCCAGCAGGGGGGGACAGGGCCCAACTAATGAAAAACTGTTTTTT.

This chain connects TRBV21-1 to TRBJ2-7; the DNA was not compared with TRBD1, the D call given in the table. TRBV21-1 is a known pseudogene. This CDR3 has 17 amino acids. The CDR3, as DNA: TGTGCCAGCAGCCCCGATCATCACAGGAAGAGCTCCTACGAGCAGTACTTC. Translated, it gives CASSPDHHRKSSYEQYF.

The rearrangement links TRBV27 to TRBJ2-6; 10 bases are a match to TRBD1. Germline loops: CDR1 MNHEY, CDR2 SMNVEV (reference sequence). This CDR3 is built from 20 residues. V lost 3 bases to trimming and J lost 2 bases; unmatched junction nucleotides: 13. The CDR3 DNA follows: TGTGCCAGCAGTTTGGGCTGGGACAGGGGCCCAAGGACTGGGGCCAACGTCCTGACTTTC. Protein sequence: CASSLGWDRGPRTGANVLTF.

V and J are TRBV30 and TRBJ2-1; D is perhaps TRBD1 (6 bases). Germline V CDR1 and CDR2: GTSNPN, SVGIG (reference sequence). V was shortened by 3 bases and J by 4 bases, with 7 bases between the two germline ends. This CDR3 spans 12 amino acids. The CDR3 coding sequence is TGTGCCTGGAGAGGACAGTACAATGAGCAGTTCTTC. Protein sequence: CAWRGQYNEQFF.

This CDR3 reads CASGASYNEQFF. The CDR3 DNA is TGTGCCAGCGGGGCCTCCTACAATGAGCAGTTCTTC. The chain recombines TRBV28 with TRBJ2-1; D might be TRBD1 (5 bases). Germline V lookup: CDR1 MDHEN, CDR2 SYDVKM. The length of the CDR3 is 12 residues. With 8 bases removed from V and 0 bases from J, the gap between germline ends came to 5 bases. Full variable domain (missing parts from reference TRBV28 and TRBJ2-1): DVKVTQSSRYLVKRTGEKVFLECVQDMDHENMFWYRQDPGLGLRLIYFSYDVKMKEKGDIPEGYSVSREKKERFSLILESASTNQTSMYLCASGASYNEQFFGPGTRLTVL.

V gene TRBV19 combines with J gene TRBJ2-2; D possibly corresponds to TRBD2 (5 bases). CDR1 and CDR2 (germline): LNHDA, SQIVND (reference sequence). V was shortened by 3 bases and J by 6 bases, with 11 bases between the two germline ends. The CDR3 contains 14 residues. CDR3 nucleotide sequence: TGTGCCAGTAGTATGAGGGCGTTTGCCGGGGAGCTGTTTTTT. Translated, it gives CASSMRAFAGELFF. Together with reference TRBV19 and TRBJ2-2, the CDR3 gives the full variable domain: DGGITQSPKYLFRKEGQNVTLSCEQNLNHDAMYWYRQDPGQGLRLIYYSQIVNDFQKGDIAEGYSVSREKKESFPLTVTSAQKNPTAFYLCASSMRAFAGELFFGEGSRLTVL.

This rearrangement joins TRBV10-1 to TRBJ1-4; TRBD1 aligns across 7 bases. The germline V gene has CDR1 WNHNN and CDR2 SYGVQD (reference sequence). V shed 3 bases and J 8 bases; nucleotides not matched to a gene: 18. The CDR3 is made up of 18 amino acids. CDR3 region: CASSEVSTLGQLLEKLFF. In DNA, the CDR3 is TGCGCCAGCAGTGAAGTAAGTACTCTGGGACAGCTTCTAGAAAAACTGTTTTTT.

In its sample, this clone was seen many times. V gene TRBV9 combines with J gene TRBJ1-2, with D tentatively TRBD1 (6 bases). The CDR3 consists of 15 residues. Trimming shortened V by 4 bases and J by 3 bases, and 16 bases separated the two germline ends. Germline V gene data show CDR1 as SGDLS and CDR2 as YYNGEE. This CDR3 is CASSPGAGGDYGYTF. DNA of the CDR3: TGTGCCAGCAGCCCAGGAGCGGGGGGCGACTATGGCTACACCTTC.

This clone was observed a few times. The genes are TRBV7-9 and TRBJ2-4, with 15 bases identical to TRBD2. The CDR3 is 16 amino acids. V lost 5 bases to trimming and J lost 7 bases; unmatched junction nucleotides: 6. Germline CDR1 and CDR2: SEHNR and FQNEAQ (reference sequence). Here the CDR3 DNA reads TGTGCCAGCAGCCCTGGACTAGCGGGAGGGGACAACATTCAGTACTTC. It codes for CASSPGLAGGDNIQYF. The full variable domain, in which reference TRBV7-9 and TRBJ2-4 provide the parts outside the CDR3, is DTGVSQNPRHKITKRGQNVTFRCDPISEHNRLYWYRQTLGQGPEFLTYFQNEAQLEKSRLLSDRFSAERPKGSFSTLEIQRTEQGDSAMYLCASSPGLAGGDNIQYFGAGTRLSVL.

The rearrangement uses TRBV5-1 and TRBJ1-1; possibly TRBD1 for D (5 bases). V was pared by 3 bases and J by 0 bases, with 27 bases between. This CDR3 spans 20 amino acids. The germline gives CDR1 SGHRS, CDR2 YFSETQ. The CDR3 protein is CASSSGRGQWAYLMNTEAFF. CDR3 DNA: TGCGCCAGCAGCTCTGGGAGGGGCCAGTGGGCATATTTAATGAACACTGAAGCTTTCTTT.

The chain links TRBV27 to TRBJ2-7; 9 bases align to TRBD2. The germline V gene encodes CDR1 MNHEY and CDR2 SMNVEV (reference sequence). Trimming cost V 2 bases and J 5 bases; bases outside gene matches: 7. This CDR3 is 15 amino acids long. The CDR3 DNA sequence: TGTGCCAGCAGTTTACAACTAGCGGGTATAAACGAGCAGTACTTC. Translated: CASSLQLAGINEQYF.